These T cell receptor beta chains were read from a single sample in a study of T cells in Graves' hyperthyroidism and ophthalmopathy. TCRdb recomputed calls from the multiplex PCR reads with MiXCR, one row per CDR3 protein. The top ten clones hold around 31% of a sample with approximately 260,000 distinct CDR3 sequences, roughly 15% of them seen once. Material for sequencing was blood. The receptors were gathered from a woman in her forties or fifties with Graves' hyperthyroidism that later progressed to Graves' ophthalmopathy. Each CDR3 is given with its conserved first and last residue. D genes are given only for firm matches. Expanded clones are given a class, and other clones once, few, many or no size at all.

v_call: TRBV6-1; j_call: TRBJ1-5; d_call: -; clone_size: many; cdr3_length: 15; cdr3_nt: TGTGCCAGCAGAGACGGGAAAAGGCCGAATCAGCCCCAGCATTTT; cdr3_aa: CASRDGKRPNQPQHF
v_call: TRBV5-1; j_call: TRBJ2-3; d_call: -; clone_size: many; cdr3_length: 16; cdr3_nt: TGCGCCAGCCGCTTCCTCGCGGTAGTTGGCACAGATACGCAGTATTTT; cdr3_aa: CASRFLAVVGTDTQYF
v_call: TRBV29-1; j_call: TRBJ1-6; d_call: TRBD1; clone_size: -; cdr3_length: 14; cdr3_nt: TGCAGCGTTAGTCTCGGACAGGGGGGTTCACCCCTCCACTTT; cdr3_aa: CSVSLGQGGSPLHF
v_call: TRBV3-1; j_call: TRBJ2-2; d_call: -; clone_size: many; cdr3_length: 15; cdr3_nt: TGTGCCAGCAGCCCCTCAGGGAACGTGGTCGGGGAGCTGTTTTTT; cdr3_aa: CASSPSGNVVGELFF
v_call: TRBV28; j_call: TRBJ2-1; d_call: -; clone_size: many; cdr3_length: 12; cdr3_nt: TGTGCCAGCAGTCGTCCCTACAATGAGCAGTTCTTC; cdr3_aa: CASSRPYNEQFF
v_call: TRBV7-9; j_call: TRBJ2-4; d_call: -; clone_size: -; cdr3_length: 14; cdr3_nt: TGTGCCAGCAGCCCAGAACGAATTTCAAACATTCAGTACTTC; cdr3_aa: CASSPERISNIQYF
v_call: TRBV2; j_call: TRBJ2-5; d_call: TRBD1; clone_size: many; cdr3_length: 15; cdr3_nt: TGTGCCAGCAGTGAAGGGGGACAGGGAGGAGAGACCCAGTACTTC; cdr3_aa: CASSEGGQGGETQYF
v_call: TRBV2; j_call: TRBJ2-1; d_call: TRBD2; clone_size: -; cdr3_length: 14; cdr3_nt: TGTGCCAGCACCCCCGGGAGGGCCGACAATGAGCAGTTCTTC; cdr3_aa: CASTPGRADNEQFF
v_call: TRBV7-2; j_call: TRBJ1-2; d_call: -; clone_size: many; cdr3_length: 14; cdr3_nt: TGTGCCAGCAGCTTAGGGGGGGCCCGTTATGGCTACACCTTC; cdr3_aa: CASSLGGARYGYTF
v_call: TRBV25-1; j_call: TRBJ2-1; d_call: TRBD1; clone_size: -; cdr3_length: 16; cdr3_nt: TGTGCCAGCAGCACACGAACGGACAGGGGGACCTACGAGCAGTTCTTC; cdr3_aa: CASSTRTDRGTYEQFF
v_call: TRBV5-1; j_call: TRBJ2-7; d_call: TRBD1; clone_size: many; cdr3_length: 13; cdr3_nt: TGCGCCAGCAGAGAGCCAGGGGGCGGCGAGCAGTACTTC; cdr3_aa: CASREPGGGEQYF
v_call: TRBV20-1; j_call: TRBJ2-2; d_call: TRBD2; clone_size: -; cdr3_length: 13; cdr3_nt: TGCAGCGCTACAAGCGGGAGCGCGGGGGAGCTGTTTTTT; cdr3_aa: CSATSGSAGELFF
v_call: TRBV10-2; j_call: TRBJ1-6; d_call: -; clone_size: few; cdr3_length: 12; cdr3_nt: TGCGCCAGCAGTGAGTCAGGCTCACCCCTCCACTTT; cdr3_aa: CASSESGSPLHF
v_call: TRBV19; j_call: TRBJ1-2; d_call: -; clone_size: -; cdr3_length: 16; cdr3_nt: TGTGCCAGTAGGGGAGCGTCAAACCGGCTATGGGATGGCTACACCTTC; cdr3_aa: CASRGASNRLWDGYTF
v_call: TRBV6-1; j_call: TRBJ1-4; d_call: -; clone_size: many; cdr3_length: 14; cdr3_nt: TGTGCCAGCACCGTGACAGCAACTAATGAAAAACTGTTTTTT; cdr3_aa: CASTVTATNEKLFF
v_call: TRBV20-1; j_call: TRBJ2-2; d_call: -; clone_size: few; cdr3_length: 14; cdr3_nt: TGCAGTGCCTCTAACTTGATGGCAACCGGGGAGCTGTTTTTT; cdr3_aa: CSASNLMATGELFF
v_call: TRBV5-1; j_call: TRBJ1-1; d_call: -; clone_size: many; cdr3_length: 13; cdr3_nt: TGCGCCAGCAGGTATAGTGCGAACACTGAAGCTTTCTTT; cdr3_aa: CASRYSANTEAFF
v_call: TRBV20-1; j_call: TRBJ2-5; d_call: TRBD1; clone_size: few; cdr3_length: 14; cdr3_nt: TGCAGTGCCGCAAAACAGGGGTTGAGGGAGACCCAGTACTTC; cdr3_aa: CSAAKQGLRETQYF
v_call: TRBV28; j_call: TRBJ2-3; d_call: TRBD1; clone_size: many; cdr3_length: 14; cdr3_nt: TGTGCCAGCAGTTCGGGACAGGGGGCCGGTACGCAGTATTTT; cdr3_aa: CASSSGQGAGTQYF
v_call: TRBV4-1; j_call: TRBJ2-7; d_call: TRBD2; clone_size: -; cdr3_length: 18; cdr3_nt: TGCGCCAGCAGCCAAGAGACTAGCGGGAGGGCCATCTCCTACGAGCAGTACTTC; cdr3_aa: CASSQETSGRAISYEQYF
v_call: TRBV6-5; j_call: TRBJ2-6; d_call: -; clone_size: many; cdr3_length: 18; cdr3_nt: TGTGCCAGCAGTTACTCTGGGGGACCCTTCTCTGGGGCCAACGTCCTGACTTTC; cdr3_aa: CASSYSGGPFSGANVLTF